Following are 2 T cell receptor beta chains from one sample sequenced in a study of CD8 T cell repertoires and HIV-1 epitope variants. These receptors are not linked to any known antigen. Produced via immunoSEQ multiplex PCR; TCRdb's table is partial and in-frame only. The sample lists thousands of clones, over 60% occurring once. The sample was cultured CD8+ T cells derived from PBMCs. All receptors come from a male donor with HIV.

The CDR3 region is CASSYEGGDEKLFF. The DNA for the CDR3 is TGTGCCAGCAGCTACGAGGGTGGGGATGAAAAACTGTTTTTT. The rearrangement joins TRBV28 to TRBJ1-4; D unclear. V was trimmed by 6 bases and J by 6 bases, leaving 14 bases between them. Germline loops: CDR1 MDHEN, CDR2 SYDVKM. This CDR3 has 14 amino acids.

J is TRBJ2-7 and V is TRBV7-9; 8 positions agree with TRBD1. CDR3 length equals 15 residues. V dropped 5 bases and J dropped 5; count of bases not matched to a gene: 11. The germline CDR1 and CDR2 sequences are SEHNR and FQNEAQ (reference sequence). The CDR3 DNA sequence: TGTGCCAGCAGCCCGAAGGCGCAGGGGGCCAACGAGCAGTACTTC. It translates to CASSPKAQGANEQYF.